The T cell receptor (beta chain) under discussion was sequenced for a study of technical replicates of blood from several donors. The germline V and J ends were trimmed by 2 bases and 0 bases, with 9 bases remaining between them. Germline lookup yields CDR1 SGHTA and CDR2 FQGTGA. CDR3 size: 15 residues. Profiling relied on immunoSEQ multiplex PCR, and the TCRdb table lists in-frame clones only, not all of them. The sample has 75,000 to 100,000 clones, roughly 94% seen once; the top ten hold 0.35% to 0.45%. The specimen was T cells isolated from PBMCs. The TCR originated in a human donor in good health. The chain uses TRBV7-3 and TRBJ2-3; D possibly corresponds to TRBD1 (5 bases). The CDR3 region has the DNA TGTGCCAGCAGCTTAGTAGGGGCTAGCACAGATACGCAGTATTTT. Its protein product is CASSLVGASTDTQYF.